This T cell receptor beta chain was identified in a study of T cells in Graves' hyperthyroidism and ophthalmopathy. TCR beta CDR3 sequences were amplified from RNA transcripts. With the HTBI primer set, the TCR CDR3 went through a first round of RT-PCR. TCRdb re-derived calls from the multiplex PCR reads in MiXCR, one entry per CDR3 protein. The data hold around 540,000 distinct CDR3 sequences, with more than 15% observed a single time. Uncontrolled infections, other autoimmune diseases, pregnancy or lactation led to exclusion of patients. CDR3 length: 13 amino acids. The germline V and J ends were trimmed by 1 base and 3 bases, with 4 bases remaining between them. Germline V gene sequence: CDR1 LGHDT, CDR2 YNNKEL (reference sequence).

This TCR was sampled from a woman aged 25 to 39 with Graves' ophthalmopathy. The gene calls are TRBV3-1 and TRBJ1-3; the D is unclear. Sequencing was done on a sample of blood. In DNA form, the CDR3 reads TGTGCCAGCAGCCAAGCTATTGGAAACACCATATATTTT. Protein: CASSQAIGNTIYF.